This entry is about one TCR beta chain. Its antigen is unidentified. Other DNA sequences within the sample encode an identical CDR3. Donors were healthy HIV-negative adults without recent acute infections or vaccinations. This record comes from a study of shared clonotypes between healthy human individuals. About the study: Each donor's CD4 naive and CD4 memory cells filled three plates apiece, CD8 naive two, and CD8 memory one.

Points from the study as a whole: Relative to memory subsets, naive subsets generally showed larger estimated richness. Against clonotypes common to all four donors, non-shared ones had lower generation probabilities.

Produced via immunoSEQ multiplex PCR; TCRdb's table is partial and in-frame only. This sample yields a few million clones, of which around 90% are seen a single time; about 0.13% belongs to the top ten. Sequencing was carried out using naive CD4+ T cells sorted from blood. Subset of the sample: CD45RA+ positively selected. The TCR originated in a man between 18 and 35 years old in good health.

CDR3 sequence reads: CASSRTSGSSYEQYF. CDR3 sequence (DNA): TGTGCCAGCTCACGGACTAGCGGGAGCTCCTACGAGCAGTACTTC. This sequence joins TRBV18 and TRBJ2-7, with 13 bases that match TRBD2. Per germline, CDR1 KGHSH and CDR2 LQKENI. The J segment lost 0 bases and the V segment lost 4 bases, leaving 0 bases of the junction unmatched. The CDR3 sequence is 15 residues long.